These T cell receptor beta chains were read from a single sample in a study of PD-1 blockade in classical Hodgkin lymphoma. Here immunoSEQ multiplex PCR was the method, and the copy in TCRdb shows in-frame clones only, minus some. The data show 26,000 or so clones, with about 67% seen just once and about an eighth held by the top ten. The sequences come from peripheral blood mononuclear cells (PBMCs), collected before the second cycle of nivolumab. The receptor source for this set is a human donor with classical Hodgkin lymphoma. The CDR3 runs from the conserved cysteine through the conserved F or W. The D gene is left open where the match is weak. Clone size is given for some rows only: seen once, a few or many times, or a class if the clone is expanded.

v_call: TRBV7-6; j_call: TRBJ2-2; d_call: NA; clone_size: medium-sized; cdr3_nt: TGTGCCAGCAGCCCCCCGAGCCCCGAGCTGTTTTTT; cdr3_aa: CASSPPSPELFF
v_call: TRBV27; j_call: TRBJ2-1; d_call: TRBD1; clone_size: NA; cdr3_nt: TGTGCCAGCAGTTCCGAGGGGGCCGCCTACAATGAGCAGTTCTTC; cdr3_aa: CASSSEGAAYNEQFF
v_call: TRBV25-1; j_call: TRBJ2-2; d_call: NA; clone_size: NA; cdr3_nt: TGTGCCAGCAGTTCAGGTTCGGCCGGGGAGCTGTTTTTT; cdr3_aa: CASSSGSAGELFF
v_call: TRBV7-2; j_call: TRBJ1-2; d_call: NA; clone_size: NA; cdr3_nt: TGTGCCAGCAGCCTACAACAGGGCGGTAACTATGGCTACACCTTC; cdr3_aa: CASSLQQGGNYGYTF
v_call: TRBV10-3; j_call: TRBJ2-2; d_call: NA; clone_size: few; cdr3_nt: TGTGCCATCAAGGCAGGGGAGGGAAACACCGGGGAGCTGTTTTTT; cdr3_aa: CAIKAGEGNTGELFF
v_call: TRBV5-1; j_call: TRBJ1-2; d_call: TRBD1; clone_size: medium-sized; cdr3_nt: TGCGCCAGCAGCTTAGGGACAGCCTATGGCTACACCTTC; cdr3_aa: CASSLGTAYGYTF
v_call: TRBV11-2; j_call: TRBJ2-7; d_call: TRBD1; clone_size: NA; cdr3_nt: TGTGCCAGCAGCAGTTACGGGACAGGGACCTACGAGCAGTACTTC; cdr3_aa: CASSSYGTGTYEQYF
v_call: TRBV6-5; j_call: TRBJ2-2; d_call: NA; clone_size: NA; cdr3_nt: TGTGCCAGCTTGACCGGGGAGCTGTTTTTT; cdr3_aa: CASLTGELFF
v_call: TRBV7-6; j_call: TRBJ1-3; d_call: TRBD1; clone_size: NA; cdr3_nt: TGTGCCAGCAGCGGACCGGGACAGTACTCTGGAAACACCATATATTTT; cdr3_aa: CASSGPGQYSGNTIYF
v_call: TRBV10-3; j_call: TRBJ1-5; d_call: NA; clone_size: few; cdr3_nt: TGTGCCATCAGTGAATCACAGGGTGGTGGCAATCAGCCCCAGCATTTT; cdr3_aa: CAISESQGGGNQPQHF